The 24 T cell receptor beta chains below come from one sample, sequenced in a study of cytomegalovirus exposure and HLA in healthy donors. PCR used 60 Vbeta primers and 13 Jbeta primers. TCRdb's copy holds only in-frame clones and misses some; the assay was immunoSEQ multiplex PCR. The sample holds some 90,000 clones, around four fifths seen once. The sequenced sample consisted of PBMCs. All receptors come from a male donor in good health and CMV-seropositive.

The V and J genes are TRBV5-1 and TRBJ2-7; 7 nucleotides align to TRBD2. V lost 6 bases, J lost 3 bases, and 9 bases stayed unmatched. CDR3 length equals 14 residues. The germline V gene has CDR1 SGHRS and CDR2 YFSETQ. The chain's CDR3 is CASTLGAGLYEQYF. DNA of the CDR3: TGCGCCAGCACTCTCGGAGCGGGGCTCTACGAGCAGTACTTC. Looking up the rest from reference TRBV5-1 and TRBJ2-7 gives the full variable domain: KAGVTQTPRYLIKTRGQQVTLSCSPISGHRSVSWYQQTPGQGLQFLFEYFSETQRNKGNFPGRFSGRQFSNSRSEMNVSTLELGDSALYLCASTLGAGLYEQYFGPGTRLTVT.

This rearrangement joins TRBV6-1 to TRBJ1-5; 8 positions agree with TRBD1. After removal of 8 bases from V and 0 bases from J, the junction contained 3 bases not matched to a gene. From germline, CDR1 is MNHNS and CDR2 SASEGT. This CDR3 region has 14 residues. The CDR3 loop is CASAGQGSNQPQHF. In nucleotides, the CDR3 is TGTGCCAGCGCTGGACAGGGTAGCAATCAGCCCCAGCATTTT.

This clone was observed a few times. The chain couples TRBV29-1 to TRBJ2-5; 8 nucleotides align to TRBD1. V was clipped by 8 bases and J by 5 bases; unmatched bases: 7. In germline, CDR1 is SQVTM, CDR2 ANQGSEA. There are 12 residues in the CDR3. CDR3 nucleotide sequence: TGCAGCACCCGACAGGGGCTGGAGACCCAGTACTTC. Amino acids: CSTRQGLETQYF.

V gene TRBV27 combines with J gene TRBJ1-2, with 7 bases that match TRBD1. This CDR3 has 14 amino acids. Germline V gene data show CDR1 as MNHEY and CDR2 as SMNVEV (reference sequence). Trimming at V came to 4 bases and at J to 8 bases, leaving 10 bases not matched to a gene. The CDR3 region is CASSYASTGRGYTF. The DNA of the CDR3 is TGTGCCAGCAGTTACGCTTCGACAGGGAGGGGCTACACCTTC.

The chain links TRBV5-1 to TRBJ2-3; D remains unclear. The germline CDR1 and CDR2 sequences are SGHRS and YFSETQ. The V end lost 0 bases, the J end lost 0 bases, and 5 bases lay between the germline ends. The CDR3 runs 14 residues. CDR3: CASSLGSSTDTQYF. In DNA, the CDR3 is TGCGCCAGCAGCTTGGGGAGTAGCACAGATACGCAGTATTTT.

This clone turned up a few times. The chain combines TRBV10-2 with TRBJ2-7; possibly TRBD1 for D (6 bases). V lost 10 bases and J 3 bases, leaving 10 bases between the germline ends. Germline V gives CDR1 WSHSY, CDR2 SAAADI. The CDR3 is made up of 11 amino acids. The CDR3 region is CAISQGYEQYF. Here the CDR3 DNA reads TGCGCCATTTCACAGGGCTACGAGCAGTACTTC.

V gene TRBV5-6 combines with J gene TRBJ2-3; 7 bases align to TRBD2. CDR3 length equals 16 residues. Germline trimming cut 4 bases from V and 2 bases from J; bases unmatched to any gene: 10. Germline V gene data show CDR1 as SGHDT and CDR2 as YYEEEE. The CDR3 here is CASSQTKAGLTDTQYF. The CDR3 bases are TGTGCCAGCAGCCAAACGAAAGCGGGGCTCACAGATACGCAGTATTTT. The complete variable domain, with remaining parts taken from reference TRBV5-6 and TRBJ2-3, reads DAGVTQSPTHLIKTRGQQVTLRCSPKSGHDTVSWYQQALGQGPQFIFQYYEEEERQRGNFPDRFSGHQFPNYSSELNVNALLLGDSALYLCASSQTKAGLTDTQYFGPGTRLTVL.

V gene TRBV27 combines with J gene TRBJ2-7; 10 bases align to TRBD2. Trimming at V came to 3 bases and at J to 5 bases, leaving 4 bases not matched to a gene. Germline V lookup: CDR1 MNHEY, CDR2 SMNVEV (reference sequence). The CDR3 sequence is 14 residues long. The CDR3, as DNA: TGTGCCAGCAGTTTGCTAGCGGGGGACCACGAGCAGTACTTC. Amino acid sequence: CASSLLAGDHEQYF.

The DNA for the CDR3 is TGCGCCAGCAGCCACCCGACAGGGGGAAACACCATATATTTT. Translated: CASSHPTGGNTIYF. This chain connects TRBV4-1 to TRBJ1-3; 7 bases are a match to TRBD1. After removal of 3 bases from V and 4 bases from J, the junction contained 3 bases not matched to a gene. The length of the CDR3 is 14 residues. Per the germline V gene, CDR1 is MGHRA and CDR2 is YSYEKL.

This chain uses TRBV27 with TRBJ1-1; TRBD1 might be the D (6 bases). Germline values: CDR1 MNHEY, CDR2 SMNVEV (reference sequence). The CDR3 is 18 amino acids. V shed 4 bases and J shed 0 bases, with 21 bases lying between them. The CDR3 protein is CASSSAALTGNLNTEAFF. The CDR3 nucleotides read TGTGCCAGCAGTTCCGCGGCCTTGACAGGAAACTTGAACACTGAAGCTTTCTTT.

Concerning this clone itself: Since no conserved phenylalanine or tryptophan closes the CDR3, a read error is the likely cause. The genes are TRBV27 and TRBJ2-7; 12 positions agree with TRBD2. The CDR3 is 17 residues long. Trimming took 5 bases from V and 6 from J; bases not matched to a gene: 14. CDR1 and CDR2 (germline): MNHEY, SMNVEV (reference sequence). The CDR3 coding sequence is TGTGCCAGCAGTAGCCCGGCGACTAGCGGGAGTAATAGCGAGCAGTACCTC. Protein product: CASSSPATSGSNSEQYL.

This chain joins TRBV7-9 and TRBJ2-7, with a weak D call TRBD2 (6 bases). Germline lookup yields CDR1 SEHNR and CDR2 FQNEAQ (reference sequence). Trimming removed 4 bases at V and 5 bases at J, with 18 bases between. The CDR3 length is 15 residues. CDR3 sequence reads: CASSSWGVGGHEQYF. The CDR3 DNA sequence: TGTGCCAGCAGCTCGTGGGGGGTGGGTGGCCACGAGCAGTACTTC.

V and J are TRBV19 and TRBJ1-1; 7 nucleotides match TRBD1. The germline CDR1 and CDR2 sequences are LNHDA and SQIVND (reference sequence). There are 19 residues in the CDR3. The J segment lost 1 base and the V segment lost 3 bases, leaving 17 bases of the junction unmatched. CDR3 in amino acids: CASSIGWGKGARWNTEAFF. For the CDR3, the DNA is TGTGCCAGTAGTATTGGTTGGGGTAAGGGGGCCCGGTGGAACACTGAAGCTTTCTTT.

The chain employs TRBV27 and TRBJ2-1; TRBD1 matches 10 bases. The germline V gene encodes CDR1 MNHEY and CDR2 SMNVEV (reference sequence). V was clipped by 8 bases and J by 9 bases; unmatched bases: 4. The CDR3 covers 12 residues. The CDR3: CASRDRGFEQFF. The CDR3 DNA reads as TGTGCCAGCCGGGACAGGGGTTTTGAGCAGTTCTTC.

The V gene is TRBV5-4, the J gene TRBJ2-3; 14 positions match TRBD2. Per the germline V gene, CDR1 is SGHNT and CDR2 is YYREEE (reference sequence). The CDR3 loop spans 16 amino acids. With V trimmed by 4 bases and J by 5 bases, 6 bases remained unmatched. The CDR3 sequence is CASSRGLAGAGDTQYF. CDR3 nucleotide sequence: TGTGCCAGCAGCAGGGGACTAGCGGGAGCAGGAGATACGCAGTATTTT. The full variable domain, completed using reference TRBV5-4 and TRBJ2-3, is ETGVTQSPTHLIKTRGQQVTLRCSSQSGHNTVSWYQQALGQGPQFIFQYYREEENGRGNFPPRFSGLQFPNYSSELNVNALELDDSALYLCASSRGLAGAGDTQYFGPGTRLTVL.

This chain links TRBV14 with TRBJ1-2; D ambiguous. From germline, CDR1 is SGHDN and CDR2 FVKESK. This CDR3 region has 13 residues. V was trimmed by 6 bases and J by 5 bases, leaving 13 bases between them. In nucleotides, the CDR3 is TGTGCCAGCAGAAGTCTCTCGGGGTATGGCTACACCTTC. It specifies CASRSLSGYGYTF.

This rearrangement joins TRBV7-6 to TRBJ2-1; 9 bases map to TRBD2. Germline V gene sequence: CDR1 SGHVS, CDR2 FNYEAQ. There are 16 residues in the CDR3. V was pared by 5 bases and J by 3 bases, with 8 bases of the junction left unmatched. DNA of the CDR3: TGTGCCAGCAGCCCAACCGGGACTAGCCACTACAATGAGCAGTTCTTC. Protein: CASSPTGTSHYNEQFF.

V and J are TRBV28 and TRBJ1-1, with D uncertain. This CDR3 region has 15 residues. The V gene's germline CDR1 is MDHEN and CDR2 SYDVKM. Trimming cost V 5 bases and J 1 base, with 14 bases left between them. This CDR3 reads CASSRPPRQNTEAFF. The CDR3, as DNA: TGTGCCAGCAGTAGGCCCCCTCGACAGAACACTGAAGCTTTCTTT.

The V gene is TRBV6-5, the J gene TRBJ1-5; a possible D gene is TRBD1 (6 bases). V lost 6 bases and J 0 bases, leaving 12 bases between the germline ends. CDR1 and CDR2 (germline): MNHEY, SVGAGI. The CDR3 extends over 15 amino acids. CDR3 sequence (DNA): TGTGCCAGCAGCGTGGACAGCTATAGCAATCAGCCCCAGCATTTT. Its translation: CASSVDSYSNQPQHF.

This chain uses TRBV6-1 with TRBJ2-7, with unresolved D. Germline V gives CDR1 MNHNS, CDR2 SASEGT. V was cut by 3 bases and J by 2 bases, with 11 bases left in between. CDR3 length: 14 residues. CDR3 nucleotides: TGTGCCAGCAGTGATGCTGACATGACCTACGAGCAGTACTTC. Amino acids: CASSDADMTYEQYF.

The chain carries TRBV19 and TRBJ2-7; 8 nucleotides agree with TRBD2. The CDR3 totals 13 residues. CDR1 and CDR2 (germline): LNHDA, SQIVND (reference sequence). The ends lost 10 bases at V and 4 bases at J; junction bases unmatched: 9. The CDR3 sequence is CATGGGTPYEQYF. In nucleotides, the CDR3 is TGTGCCACCGGGGGGGGGACCCCGTACGAGCAGTACTTC.

The chain links TRBV28 to TRBJ2-3; D might be TRBD1 (6 bases). Germline V gene sequence: CDR1 MDHEN, CDR2 SYDVKM. The CDR3 is 13 amino acids. The V gene lost 6 bases and the J gene lost 4 bases, with 11 bases spanning the gap. CDR3 loop: CASRKTGADTQYF. For the CDR3, the DNA is TGTGCCAGCAGGAAGACAGGCGCAGATACGCAGTATTTT.

The chain joins TRBV29-1 to TRBJ2-2, with D perhaps matching TRBD2 (6 bases). The V end lost 6 bases, the J end lost 2 bases, and 13 bases lay between the germline ends. Germline loops: CDR1 SQVTM, CDR2 ANQGSEA. This CDR3 is built from 14 residues. This chain's CDR3 is CSVPGTDNTGELFF. CDR3 sequence (DNA): TGCAGCGTCCCCGGGACTGATAACACCGGGGAGCTGTTTTTT.

This clone showed up just a few times. The chain employs TRBV18 and TRBJ2-7; tentative D call: TRBD1 (5 bases). CDR3 length equals 16 residues. Germline V CDR1 and CDR2: KGHSH, LQKENI. Trimming pared 2 bases from V and 3 bases from J, leaving 17 bases between. CDR3 residues: CASSPASGPPNYEQYF. The CDR3 bases are TGTGCCAGCTCACCAGCCTCAGGGCCACCGAACTACGAGCAGTACTTC.